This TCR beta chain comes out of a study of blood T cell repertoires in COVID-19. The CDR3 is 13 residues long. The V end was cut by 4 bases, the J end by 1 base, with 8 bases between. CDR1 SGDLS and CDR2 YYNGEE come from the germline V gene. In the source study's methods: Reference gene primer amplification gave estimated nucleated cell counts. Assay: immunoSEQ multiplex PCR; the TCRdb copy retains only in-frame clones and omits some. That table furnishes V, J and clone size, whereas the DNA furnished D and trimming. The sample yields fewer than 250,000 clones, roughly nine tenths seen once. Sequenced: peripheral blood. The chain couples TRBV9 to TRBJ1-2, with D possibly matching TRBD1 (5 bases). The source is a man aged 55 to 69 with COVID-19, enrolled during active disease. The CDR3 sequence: CASSPTVNYGYTF. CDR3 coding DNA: TGTGCCAGCAGCCCGACAGTTAACTATGGCTACACCTTC.